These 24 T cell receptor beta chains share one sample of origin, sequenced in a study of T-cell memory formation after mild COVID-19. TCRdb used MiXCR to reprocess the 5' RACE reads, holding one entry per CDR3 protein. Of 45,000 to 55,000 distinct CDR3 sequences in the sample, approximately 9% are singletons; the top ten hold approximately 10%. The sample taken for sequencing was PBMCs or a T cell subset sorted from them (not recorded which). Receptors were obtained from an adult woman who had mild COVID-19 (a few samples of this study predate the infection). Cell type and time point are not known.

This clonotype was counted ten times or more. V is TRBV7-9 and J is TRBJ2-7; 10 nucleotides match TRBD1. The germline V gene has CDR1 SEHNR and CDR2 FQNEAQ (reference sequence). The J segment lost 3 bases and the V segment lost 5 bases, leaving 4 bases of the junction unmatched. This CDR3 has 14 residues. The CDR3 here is CASSRGTGDYEQYF. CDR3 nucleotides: TGTGCCAGCAGCCGCGGGACAGGGGACTACGAGCAGTACTTC.

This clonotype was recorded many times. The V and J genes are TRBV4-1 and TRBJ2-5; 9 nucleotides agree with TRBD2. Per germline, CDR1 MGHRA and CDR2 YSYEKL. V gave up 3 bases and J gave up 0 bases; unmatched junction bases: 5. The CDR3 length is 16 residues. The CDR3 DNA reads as TGCGCCAGCAGCCAGGCGGGGGGGCCGGACCAAGAGACCCAGTACTTC. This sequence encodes CASSQAGGPDQETQYF.

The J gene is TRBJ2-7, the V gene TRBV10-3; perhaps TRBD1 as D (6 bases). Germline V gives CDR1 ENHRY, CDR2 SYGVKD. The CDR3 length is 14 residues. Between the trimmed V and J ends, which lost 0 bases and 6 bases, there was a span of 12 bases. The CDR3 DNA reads TGTGCCATCAGTGAGTCGAGTAGGGGGTCCGAGCAGTACTTC. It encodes CAISESSRGSEQYF.

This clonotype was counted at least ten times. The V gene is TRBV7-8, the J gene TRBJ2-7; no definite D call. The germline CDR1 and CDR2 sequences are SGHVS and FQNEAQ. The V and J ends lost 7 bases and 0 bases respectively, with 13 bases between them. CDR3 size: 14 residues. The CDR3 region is CASTLTGPSYEQYF. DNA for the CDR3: TGTGCCAGCACTCTAACCGGCCCCTCCTACGAGCAGTACTTC.

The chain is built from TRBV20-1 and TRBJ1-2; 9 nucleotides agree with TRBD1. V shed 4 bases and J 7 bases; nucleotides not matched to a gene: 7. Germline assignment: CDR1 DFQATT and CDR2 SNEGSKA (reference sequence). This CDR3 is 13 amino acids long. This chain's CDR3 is CSANIQGAGGYTF. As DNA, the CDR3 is TGCAGTGCTAATATACAGGGGGCAGGTGGCTACACCTTC.

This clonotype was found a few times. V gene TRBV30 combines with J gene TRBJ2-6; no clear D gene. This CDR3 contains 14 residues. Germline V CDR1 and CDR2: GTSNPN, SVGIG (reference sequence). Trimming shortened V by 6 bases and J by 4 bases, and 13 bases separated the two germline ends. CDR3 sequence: CACPQPGGANVLTF. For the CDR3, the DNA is TGTGCCTGTCCCCAGCCCGGGGGGGCCAACGTCCTGACTTTC.

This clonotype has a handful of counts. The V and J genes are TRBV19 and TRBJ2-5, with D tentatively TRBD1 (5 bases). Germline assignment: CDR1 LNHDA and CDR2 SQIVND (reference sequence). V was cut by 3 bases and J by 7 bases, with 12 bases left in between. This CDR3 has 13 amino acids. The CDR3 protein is CASSIPGSATQYF. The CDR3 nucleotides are TGTGCCAGTAGTATTCCAGGGTCGGCGACCCAGTACTTC.

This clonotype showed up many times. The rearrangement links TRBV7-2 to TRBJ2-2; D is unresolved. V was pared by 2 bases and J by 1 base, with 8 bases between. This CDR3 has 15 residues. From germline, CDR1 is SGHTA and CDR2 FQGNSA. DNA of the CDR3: TGTGCCAGCAGCTTAATTCCGCAGAACACCGGGGAGCTGTTTTTT. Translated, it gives CASSLIPQNTGELFF.

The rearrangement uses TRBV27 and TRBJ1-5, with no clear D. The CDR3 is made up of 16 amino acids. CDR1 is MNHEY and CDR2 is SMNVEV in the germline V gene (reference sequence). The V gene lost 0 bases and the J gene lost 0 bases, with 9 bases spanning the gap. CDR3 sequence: CASSLSPPLSNQPQHF. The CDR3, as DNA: TGTGCCAGCAGTTTATCCCCACCGCTTAGCAATCAGCCCCAGCATTTT.

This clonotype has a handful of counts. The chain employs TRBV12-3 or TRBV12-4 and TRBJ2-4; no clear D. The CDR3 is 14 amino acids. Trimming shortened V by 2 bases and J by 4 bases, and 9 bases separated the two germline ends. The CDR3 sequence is CASSLTLRKNIQYF. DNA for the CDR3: TGTGCCAGCAGTTTAACCCTCAGGAAAAACATTCAGTACTTC.

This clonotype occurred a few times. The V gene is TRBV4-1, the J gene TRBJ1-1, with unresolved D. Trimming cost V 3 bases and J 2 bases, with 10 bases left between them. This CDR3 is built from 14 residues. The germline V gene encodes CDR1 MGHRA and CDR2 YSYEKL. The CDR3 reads CASSHGVANTEAFF. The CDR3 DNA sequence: TGCGCCAGCAGCCACGGGGTTGCCAACACTGAAGCTTTCTTT.

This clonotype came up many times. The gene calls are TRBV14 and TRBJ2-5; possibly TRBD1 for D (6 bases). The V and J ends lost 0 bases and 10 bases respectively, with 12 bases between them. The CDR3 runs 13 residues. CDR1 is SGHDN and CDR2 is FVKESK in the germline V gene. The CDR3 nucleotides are TGTGCCAGCAGCCAAGATCAGGGGACCAGCCAGTACTTC. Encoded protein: CASSQDQGTSQYF.

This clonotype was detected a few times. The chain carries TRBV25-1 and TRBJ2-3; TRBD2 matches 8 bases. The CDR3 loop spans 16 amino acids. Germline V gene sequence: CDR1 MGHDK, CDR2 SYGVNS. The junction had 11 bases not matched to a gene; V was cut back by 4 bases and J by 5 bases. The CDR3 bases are TGTGCCAGCAGTGTCAGAGGACTAGCCGTGGGAGATACGCAGTATTTT. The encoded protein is CASSVRGLAVGDTQYF.

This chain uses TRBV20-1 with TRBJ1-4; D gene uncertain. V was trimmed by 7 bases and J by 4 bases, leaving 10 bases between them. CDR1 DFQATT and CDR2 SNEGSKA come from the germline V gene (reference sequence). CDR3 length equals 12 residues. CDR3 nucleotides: TGCAGTGTACGACCGAATAATGAAAAACTGTTTTTT. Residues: CSVRPNNEKLFF.

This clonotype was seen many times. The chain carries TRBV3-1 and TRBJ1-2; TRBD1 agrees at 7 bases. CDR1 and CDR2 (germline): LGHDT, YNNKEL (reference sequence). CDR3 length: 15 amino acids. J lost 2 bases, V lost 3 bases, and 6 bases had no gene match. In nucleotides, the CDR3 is TGTGCCAGCAGCCAGTTTGACAGGGCCAACTATGGCTACACCTTC. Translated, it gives CASSQFDRANYGYTF.

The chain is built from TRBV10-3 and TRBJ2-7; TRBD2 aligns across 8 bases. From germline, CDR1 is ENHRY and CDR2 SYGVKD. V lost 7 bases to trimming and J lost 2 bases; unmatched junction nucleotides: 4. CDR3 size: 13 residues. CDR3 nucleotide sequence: TGTGCCATCAAGGGACTAGGGACCTACGAGCAGTACTTC. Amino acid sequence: CAIKGLGTYEQYF.

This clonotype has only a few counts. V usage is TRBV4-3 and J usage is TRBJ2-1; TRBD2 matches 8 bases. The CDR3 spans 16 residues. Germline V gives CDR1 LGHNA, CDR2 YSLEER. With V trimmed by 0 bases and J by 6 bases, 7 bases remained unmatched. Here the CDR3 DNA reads TGCGCCAGCAGCCAAGAGGCGGGACTAGGTTCCAATGAGCAGTTCTTC. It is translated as CASSQEAGLGSNEQFF.

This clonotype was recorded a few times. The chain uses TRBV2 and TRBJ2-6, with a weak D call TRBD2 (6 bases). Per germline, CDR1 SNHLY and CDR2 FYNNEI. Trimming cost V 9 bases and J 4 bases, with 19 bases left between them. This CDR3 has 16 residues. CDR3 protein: CASQGLWGEGANVLTF. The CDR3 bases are TGTGCCAGTCAGGGACTGTGGGGAGAGGGGGCCAACGTCCTGACTTTC.

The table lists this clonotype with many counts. Written as DNA, the CDR3 is TGTGCCAGCAGTTTAGGAGTGCTTAACACTGAAGCTTTCTTT. The encoded protein is CASSLGVLNTEAFF. This chain uses TRBV12-3 or TRBV12-4 with TRBJ1-1; D is ambiguous. V lost 1 base and J 2 bases, leaving 8 bases between the germline ends. This CDR3 is 14 amino acids long.

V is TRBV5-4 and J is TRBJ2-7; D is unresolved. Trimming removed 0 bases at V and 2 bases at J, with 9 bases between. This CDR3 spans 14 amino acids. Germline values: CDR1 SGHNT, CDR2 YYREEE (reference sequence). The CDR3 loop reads CASSLEGTTYEQYF. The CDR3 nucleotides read TGTGCCAGCAGCTTGGAAGGTACCACCTACGAGCAGTACTTC.

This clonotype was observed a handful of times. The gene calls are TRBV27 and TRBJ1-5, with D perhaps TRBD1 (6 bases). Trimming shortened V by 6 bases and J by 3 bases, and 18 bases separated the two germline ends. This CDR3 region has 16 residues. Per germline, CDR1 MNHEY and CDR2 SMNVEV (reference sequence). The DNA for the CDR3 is TGTGCCAGCAGGAGGCGGGGGGGCAATGTCAATCAGCCCCAGCATTTT. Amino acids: CASRRRGGNVNQPQHF.

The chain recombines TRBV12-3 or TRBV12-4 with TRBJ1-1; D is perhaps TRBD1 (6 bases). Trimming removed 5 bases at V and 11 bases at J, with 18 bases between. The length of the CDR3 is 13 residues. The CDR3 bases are TGTGCCAGCAGTCCTCAAGGGGGGGGACGTGCTTTCTTT. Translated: CASSPQGGGRAFF.

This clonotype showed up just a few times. This CDR3 is CASSQDRGPGEAFF. The CDR3 coding sequence is TGCGCCAGCAGCCAAGACCGGGGACCTGGTGAAGCTTTCTTT. The chain carries TRBV4-3 and TRBJ1-1; a weak D match, TRBD1 (5 bases). CDR3 size: 14 residues. Per the germline V gene, CDR1 is LGHNA and CDR2 is YSLEER. Trimming cost V 0 bases and J 7 bases, with 12 bases left between them.

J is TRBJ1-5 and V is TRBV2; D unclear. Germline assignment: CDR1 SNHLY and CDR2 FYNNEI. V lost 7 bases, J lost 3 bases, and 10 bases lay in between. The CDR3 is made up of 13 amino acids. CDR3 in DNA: TGTGCCAGCATGAAAGAACTCAATCAGCCCCAGCATTTT. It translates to CASMKELNQPQHF.